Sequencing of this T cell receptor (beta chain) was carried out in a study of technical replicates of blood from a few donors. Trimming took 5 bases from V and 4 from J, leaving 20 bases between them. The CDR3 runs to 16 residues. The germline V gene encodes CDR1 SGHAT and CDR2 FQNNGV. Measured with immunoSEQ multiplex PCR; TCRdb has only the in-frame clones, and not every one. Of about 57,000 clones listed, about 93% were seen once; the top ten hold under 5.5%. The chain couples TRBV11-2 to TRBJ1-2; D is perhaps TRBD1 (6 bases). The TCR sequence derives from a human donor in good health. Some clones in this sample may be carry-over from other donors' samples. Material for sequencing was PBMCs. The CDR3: CASSPRDIRLSYGYTF. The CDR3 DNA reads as TGTGCCAGCAGCCCCCGGGACATTCGACTTTCCTATGGCTACACCTTC.